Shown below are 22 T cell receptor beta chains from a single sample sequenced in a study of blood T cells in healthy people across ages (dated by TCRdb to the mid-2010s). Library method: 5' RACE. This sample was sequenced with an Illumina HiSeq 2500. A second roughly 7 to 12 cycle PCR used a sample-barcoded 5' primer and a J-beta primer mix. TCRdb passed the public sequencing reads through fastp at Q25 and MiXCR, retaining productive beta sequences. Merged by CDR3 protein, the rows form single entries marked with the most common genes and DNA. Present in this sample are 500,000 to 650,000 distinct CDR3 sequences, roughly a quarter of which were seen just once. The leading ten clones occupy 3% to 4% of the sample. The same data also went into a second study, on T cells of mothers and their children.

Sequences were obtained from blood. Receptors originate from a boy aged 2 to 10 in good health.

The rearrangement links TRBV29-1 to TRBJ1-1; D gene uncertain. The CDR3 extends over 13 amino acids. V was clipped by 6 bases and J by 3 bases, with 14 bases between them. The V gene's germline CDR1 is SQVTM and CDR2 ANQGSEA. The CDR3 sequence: CSVERRMDTEAFF. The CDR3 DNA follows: TGCAGCGTGGAACGAAGGATGGACACTGAAGCTTTCTTT.

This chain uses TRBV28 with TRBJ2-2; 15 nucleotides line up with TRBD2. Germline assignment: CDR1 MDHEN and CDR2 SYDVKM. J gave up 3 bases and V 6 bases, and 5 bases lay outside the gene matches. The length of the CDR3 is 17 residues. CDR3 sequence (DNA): TGTGCCAGCAGACTCGGACTAGCGGGGGGGTACACCGGGGAGCTGTTTTTT. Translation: CASRLGLAGGYTGELFF.

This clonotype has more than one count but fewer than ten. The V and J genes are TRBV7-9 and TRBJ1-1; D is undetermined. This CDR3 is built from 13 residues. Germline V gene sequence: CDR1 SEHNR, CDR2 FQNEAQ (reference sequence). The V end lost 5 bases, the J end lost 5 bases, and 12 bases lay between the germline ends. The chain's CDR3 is CASSPPLGTEAFF. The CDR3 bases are TGTGCCAGCAGCCCCCCCCTAGGTACTGAAGCTTTCTTT.

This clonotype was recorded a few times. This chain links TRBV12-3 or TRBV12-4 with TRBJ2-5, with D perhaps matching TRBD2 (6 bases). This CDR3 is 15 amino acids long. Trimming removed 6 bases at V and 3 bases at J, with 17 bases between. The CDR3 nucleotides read TGTGCCAGCAGACGTACCGGGACTGGAGAAGAGACCCAGTACTTC. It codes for CASRRTGTGEETQYF.

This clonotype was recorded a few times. The CDR3 region is CASSWPRTGGNLDTQYF. CDR3 nucleotides: TGCGCCAGCAGCTGGCCTCGGACAGGGGGAAATTTAGATACGCAGTATTTT. J is TRBJ2-3 and V is TRBV5-1; 10 bases line up with TRBD1. The junction had 12 bases not matched to a gene; V was cut back by 3 bases and J by 5 bases. The germline gives CDR1 SGHRS, CDR2 YFSETQ. The CDR3 runs to 17 residues.

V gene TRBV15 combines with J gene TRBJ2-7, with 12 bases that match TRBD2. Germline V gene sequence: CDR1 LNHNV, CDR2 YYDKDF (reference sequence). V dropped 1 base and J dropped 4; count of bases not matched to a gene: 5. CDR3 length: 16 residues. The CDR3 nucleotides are TGTGCCACCAGCAGAGGCCGACTAGCGGGAGCGTACGAGCAGTACTTC. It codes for CATSRGRLAGAYEQYF.

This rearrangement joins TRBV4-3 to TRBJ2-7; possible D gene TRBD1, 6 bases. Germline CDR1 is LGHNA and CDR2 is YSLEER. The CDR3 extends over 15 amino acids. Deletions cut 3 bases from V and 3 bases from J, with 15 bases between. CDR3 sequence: CASSQNRDINYEQYF. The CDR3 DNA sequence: TGCGCCAGCAGCCAGAACCGGGACATAAACTACGAGCAGTACTTC.

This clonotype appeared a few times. The chain's CDR3 is CSVLTGPNSGANVLTF. Here the CDR3 DNA reads TGCAGCGTCTTGACAGGCCCTAACTCTGGGGCCAACGTCCTGACTTTC. This chain joins TRBV29-1 and TRBJ2-6, with D tentatively TRBD1 (6 bases). The V end lost 6 bases, the J end lost 0 bases, and 15 bases lay between the germline ends. The CDR3 is 16 residues long. Germline CDR1 is SQVTM and CDR2 is ANQGSEA.

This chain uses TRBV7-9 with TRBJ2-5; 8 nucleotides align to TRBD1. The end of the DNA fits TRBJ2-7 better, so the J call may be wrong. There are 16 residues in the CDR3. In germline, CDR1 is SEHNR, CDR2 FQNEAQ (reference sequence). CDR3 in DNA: TGTGCCAGCAGCCCCCTGCCCGGACAGGGTTCCTACGAGCAGTACTTC. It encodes CASSPLPGQGSYEQYF.

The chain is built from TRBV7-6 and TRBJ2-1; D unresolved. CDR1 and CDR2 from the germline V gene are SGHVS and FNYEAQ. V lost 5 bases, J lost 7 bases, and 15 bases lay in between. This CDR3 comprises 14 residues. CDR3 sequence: CASSKGGVVNEQFF. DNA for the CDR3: TGTGCCAGCAGCAAGGGTGGGGTTGTAAATGAGCAGTTCTTC.

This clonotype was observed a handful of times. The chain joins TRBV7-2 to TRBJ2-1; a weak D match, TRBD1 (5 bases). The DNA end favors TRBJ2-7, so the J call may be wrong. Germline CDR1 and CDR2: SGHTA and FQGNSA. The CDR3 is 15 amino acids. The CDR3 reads CASSLTGREYDEQYF. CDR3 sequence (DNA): TGTGCCAGCAGCTTAACTGGCAGGGAATACGACGAGCAGTACTTC.

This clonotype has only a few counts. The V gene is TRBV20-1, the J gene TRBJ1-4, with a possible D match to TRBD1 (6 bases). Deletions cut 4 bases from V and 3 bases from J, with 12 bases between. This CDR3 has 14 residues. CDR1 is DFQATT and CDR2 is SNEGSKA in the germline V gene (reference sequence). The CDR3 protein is CSAKGGGANEKLFF. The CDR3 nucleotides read TGCAGTGCTAAAGGGGGTGGGGCTAATGAAAAACTGTTTTTT.

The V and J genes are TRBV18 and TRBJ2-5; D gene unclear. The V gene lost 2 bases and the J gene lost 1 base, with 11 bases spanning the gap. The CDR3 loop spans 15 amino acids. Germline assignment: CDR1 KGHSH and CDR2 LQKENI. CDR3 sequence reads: CASSPASASQETQYF. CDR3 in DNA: TGTGCCAGCTCACCAGCATCGGCCTCCCAAGAGACCCAGTACTTC.

The CDR3 loop is CASSLSGDRASNYGYTF. In DNA form, the CDR3 reads TGTGCCAGCAGTTTATCGGGGGACAGGGCATCTAACTATGGCTACACCTTC. The J gene is TRBJ1-2, the V gene TRBV27, with TRBD1 identical over 9 bases. Trimming took 0 bases from V and 0 from J; bases not matched to a gene: 5. The CDR3 consists of 17 residues. Looked up from germline, CDR1 is MNHEY and CDR2 is SMNVEV (reference sequence).

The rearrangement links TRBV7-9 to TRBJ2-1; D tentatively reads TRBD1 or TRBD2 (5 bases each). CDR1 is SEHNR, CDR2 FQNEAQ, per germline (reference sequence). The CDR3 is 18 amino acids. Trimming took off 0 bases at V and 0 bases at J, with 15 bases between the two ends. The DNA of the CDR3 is TGTGCCAGCAGCTTAGCCCTGGGACCCAGGAGCTCCTACAATGAGCAGTTCTTC. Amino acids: CASSLALGPRSSYNEQFF.

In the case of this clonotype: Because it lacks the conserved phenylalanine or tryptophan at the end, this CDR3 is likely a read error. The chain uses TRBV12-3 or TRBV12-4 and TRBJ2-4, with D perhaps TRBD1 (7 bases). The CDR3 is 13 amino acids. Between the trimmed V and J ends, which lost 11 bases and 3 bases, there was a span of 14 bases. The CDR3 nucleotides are TGTGCCCACAGGCAGGGGGGCAAAAACATTCAGTACTCC. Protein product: CAHRQGGKNIQYS.

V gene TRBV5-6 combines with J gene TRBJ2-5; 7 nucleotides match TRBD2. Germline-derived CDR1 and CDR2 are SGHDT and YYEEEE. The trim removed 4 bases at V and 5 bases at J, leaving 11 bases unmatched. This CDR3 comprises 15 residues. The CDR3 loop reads CASSRLAAFRETQYF. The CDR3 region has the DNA TGTGCCAGCAGCCGCCTAGCGGCCTTCCGGGAGACCCAGTACTTC.

DNA of the CDR3: TGTGCCAGCAGCCTCTCCAGAAGGGGCGCTGAAGCTTTCTTT. Encoded protein: CASSLSRRGAEAFF. The chain recombines TRBV14 with TRBJ1-1; a possible D gene is TRBD1 (5 bases). Germline CDR1 is SGHDN and CDR2 is FVKESK. This CDR3 spans 14 amino acids. Between the trimmed V and J ends, which lost 4 bases and 6 bases, there was a span of 15 bases. The variable domain in full, completed from reference TRBV14 and TRBJ1-1, reads EAGVTQFPSHSVIEKGQTVTLRCDPISGHDNLYWYRRVMGKEIKFLLHFVKESKQDESGMPNNRFLAERTGGTYSTLKVQPAELEDSGVYFCASSLSRRGAEAFFGQGTRLTVV.

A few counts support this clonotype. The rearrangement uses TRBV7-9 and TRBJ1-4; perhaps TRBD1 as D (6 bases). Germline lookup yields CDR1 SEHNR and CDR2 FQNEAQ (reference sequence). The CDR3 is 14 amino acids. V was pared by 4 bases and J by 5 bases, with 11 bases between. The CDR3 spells CASSSGTRNEKLFF. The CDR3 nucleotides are TGTGCCAGCAGCTCCGGGACAAGGAATGAAAAACTGTTTTTT.

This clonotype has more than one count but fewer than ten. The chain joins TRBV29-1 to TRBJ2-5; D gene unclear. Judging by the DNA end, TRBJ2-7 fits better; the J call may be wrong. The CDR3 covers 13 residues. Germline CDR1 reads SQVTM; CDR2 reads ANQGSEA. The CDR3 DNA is TGCAGCGTTGGTATATGGGGTCCCTACGAGCAGTACTTC. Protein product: CSVGIWGPYEQYF.

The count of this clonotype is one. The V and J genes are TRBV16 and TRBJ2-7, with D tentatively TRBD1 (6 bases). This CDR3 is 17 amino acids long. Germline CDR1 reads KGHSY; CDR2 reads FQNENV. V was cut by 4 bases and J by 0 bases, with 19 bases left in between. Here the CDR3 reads CASSPSNIRDTSYEQYF. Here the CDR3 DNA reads TGTGCCAGCAGCCCCTCAAACATCCGGGACACCTCCTACGAGCAGTACTTC. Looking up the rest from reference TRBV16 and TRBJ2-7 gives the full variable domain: GEEVAQTPKHLVRGEGQKAKLYCAPIKGHSYVFWYQQVLKNEFKFLISFQNENVFDETGMPKERFSAKCLPNSPCSLEIQATKLEDSAVYFCASSPSNIRDTSYEQYFGPGTRLTVT.

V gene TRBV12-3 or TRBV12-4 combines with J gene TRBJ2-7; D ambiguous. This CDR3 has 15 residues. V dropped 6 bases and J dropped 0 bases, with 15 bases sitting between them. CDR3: CASSPARLGSYEQYF. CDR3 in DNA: TGTGCCAGCAGCCCTGCGAGATTGGGCTCCTACGAGCAGTACTTC.